Reported below is one T cell receptor (beta chain). The data are from a study of T cell changes during pregnancy in multiple sclerosis. Assay used: immunoSEQ multiplex PCR; TCRdb lists only in-frame clones, some missing. The sample has some 30,000 clones, approximately 88% seen once. CDR1 LNHNV and CDR2 YYDKDF come from the germline V gene (reference sequence). CDR3 size: 18 residues. Between the trimmed V and J ends, which lost 0 bases and 1 base, there was a span of 15 bases. The source of this sequence is a female donor with multiple sclerosis, enrolled in a pregnancy study. The chain couples TRBV15 to TRBJ2-2, with a possible D match to TRBD2 (6 bases). The sample in question was CD8+ T cells from peripheral blood mononuclear cells, obtained before pregnancy. For the CDR3, the DNA is TGTGCCACCAGCAGAGATGGTAGCGGTTACAGGAACACCGGGGAGCTGTTTTTT. Translation gives CATSRDGSGYRNTGELFF.